This TCR beta chain was sequenced in a study of blood T cells in healthy people across ages. CDR3 size: 14 residues. CDR1 and CDR2 from the germline V gene are DFQATT and SNEGSKA (reference sequence). Each individual donor underwent a draw of around 9.8 milliliters of peripheral blood. Each sample yielded at least 6 micrograms of PBMC total RNA. For the second PCR, which ran for roughly 7 to 11 cycles, a sample-barcoded 5' primer and a J-beta primer mix were used. TCRdb reprocessed the 5' RACE reads with MiXCR, giving one entry per CDR3 protein. Among approximately 320,000 distinct CDR3 sequences listed, 25% to 30% were seen once.

The chain combines TRBV20-1 with TRBJ2-5; D remains ambiguous. The end of the DNA is better explained by TRBJ2-1, so the J call may be wrong. This TCR derives from a woman in her 70s in good health. Sequencing was carried out using blood. This CDR3 is CSASETYPGDEQFF. CDR3 in DNA: TGCAGTGCTAGCGAAACCTACCCTGGGGATGAGCAGTTCTTC.